Sequencing of this TCR beta chain was carried out in a study of T-cell reconstitution after alpha-beta-depleted transplantation in children. Unique molecular identifiers featured in how the TCRbeta library was prepared. One entry per CDR3 protein, called by TCRdb with MiXCR from the PCR reads. The profile shows about 610,000 distinct CDR3 sequences, roughly a tenth of them singletons. The ends lost 4 bases at V and 6 bases at J; junction bases unmatched: 4. The CDR3 extends over 14 amino acids. Germline values: CDR1 SGHVS, CDR2 FQNEAQ. Sequenced here: PBMCs from the stem cell graft donor, sampled from the stem cell graft. The genes are TRBV7-8 and TRBJ2-4; 9 bases line up with TRBD2. This receptor was identified in a human donor who donated a stem cell graft to a child with acute myeloid leukemia. As DNA, the CDR3 is TGTGCCAGCAGCTACGGGACTAGCTCAAACATTCAGTACTTC. It encodes CASSYGTSSNIQYF.